This TCR beta chain is from a study of T cell responses to AZD1222 COVID-19 vaccine. Sequenced by immunoSEQ multiplex PCR; TCRdb stores in-frame clones only, minus some. The sample has 130,000 to 150,000 clones; about 90% are singletons. A note on this clone: Its antigen is still unknown.

This CDR3 spans 14 amino acids. Deletions cut 4 bases from V and 5 bases from J, with 13 bases between. The germline gives CDR1 SGHTA, CDR2 FQGTGA. General study findings and limits: The study found Spike-specific TCR breadth and depth rose after two AZD1222 doses. Spike-wide coverage was observed for vaccine-associated CD4 TCRs, with dominant responses at 160-218 and 743-854. Reportedly, close to half of spike-specific TCRs are directed against unmutated variant regions.

The chain couples TRBV7-3 to TRBJ2-3; a weak D match, TRBD1 (6 bases). This clonotype originated in an adult in good health. Here the sequenced sample was peripheral blood, taken on day 0 of MenACWY control vaccination. The CDR3 region is CASSSDRLGDTQYF. CDR3 DNA: TGTGCCAGCAGCTCAGACAGGTTAGGAGATACGCAGTATTTT. Full variable domain (missing parts from reference TRBV7-3 and TRBJ2-3): GAGVSQTPSNKVTEKGKYVELRCDPISGHTALYWYRQSLGQGPEFLIYFQGTGAADDSGLPNDRFFAVRPEGSVSTLKIQRTERGDSAVYLCASSSDRLGDTQYFGPGTRLTVL.